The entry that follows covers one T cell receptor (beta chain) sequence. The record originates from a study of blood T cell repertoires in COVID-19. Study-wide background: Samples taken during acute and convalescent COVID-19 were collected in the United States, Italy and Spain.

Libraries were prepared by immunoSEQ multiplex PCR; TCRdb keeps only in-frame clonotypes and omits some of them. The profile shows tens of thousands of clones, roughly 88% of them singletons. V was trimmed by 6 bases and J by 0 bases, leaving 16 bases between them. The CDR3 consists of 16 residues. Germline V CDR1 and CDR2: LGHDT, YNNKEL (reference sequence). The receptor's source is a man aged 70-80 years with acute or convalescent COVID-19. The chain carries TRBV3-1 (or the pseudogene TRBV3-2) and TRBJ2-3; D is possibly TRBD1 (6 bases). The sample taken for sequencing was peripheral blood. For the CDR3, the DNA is TGTGCCAGCAGTCCAAGGGGGAGAACTAGCACAGATACGCAGTATTTT. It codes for CASSPRGRTSTDTQYF.